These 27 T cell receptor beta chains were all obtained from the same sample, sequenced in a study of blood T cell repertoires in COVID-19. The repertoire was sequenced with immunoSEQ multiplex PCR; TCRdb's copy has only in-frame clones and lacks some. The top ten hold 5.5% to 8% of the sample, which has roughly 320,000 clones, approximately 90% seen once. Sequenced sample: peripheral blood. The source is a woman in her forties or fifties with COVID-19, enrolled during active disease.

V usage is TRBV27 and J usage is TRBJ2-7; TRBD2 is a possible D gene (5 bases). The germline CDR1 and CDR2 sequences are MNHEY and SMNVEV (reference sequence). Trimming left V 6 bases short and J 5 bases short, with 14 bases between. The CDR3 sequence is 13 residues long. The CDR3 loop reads CASSLLVGDEQYF. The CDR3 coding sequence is TGTGCCAGCAGCTTACTAGTCGGGGACGAGCAGTACTTC.

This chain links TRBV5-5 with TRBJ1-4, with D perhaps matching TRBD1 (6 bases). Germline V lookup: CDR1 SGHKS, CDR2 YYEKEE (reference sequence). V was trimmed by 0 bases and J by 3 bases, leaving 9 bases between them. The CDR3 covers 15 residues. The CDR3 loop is CASSLENRANEKLFF. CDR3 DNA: TGTGCCAGCAGCTTGGAGAACAGGGCTAATGAAAAACTGTTTTTT. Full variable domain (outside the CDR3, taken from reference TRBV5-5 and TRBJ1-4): DAGVTQSPTHLIKTRGQQVTLRCSPISGHKSVSWYQQVLGQGPQFIFQYYEKEERGRGNFPDRFSARQFPNYSSELNVNALLLGDSALYLCASSLENRANEKLFFGSGTQLSVL.

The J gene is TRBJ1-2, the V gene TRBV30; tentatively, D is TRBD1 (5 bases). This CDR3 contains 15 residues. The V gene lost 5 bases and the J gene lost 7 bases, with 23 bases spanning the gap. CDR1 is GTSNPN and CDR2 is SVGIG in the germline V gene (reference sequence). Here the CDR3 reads CAWDQEGRDQGGYTF. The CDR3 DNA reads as TGTGCCTGGGACCAGGAGGGGAGAGATCAGGGTGGCTACACCTTC.

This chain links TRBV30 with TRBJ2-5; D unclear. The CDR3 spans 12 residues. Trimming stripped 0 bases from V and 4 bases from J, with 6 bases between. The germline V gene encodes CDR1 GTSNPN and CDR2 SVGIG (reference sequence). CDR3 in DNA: TGTGCCTGGAGTGTACTGTCAGAGACCCAGTACTTC. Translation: CAWSVLSETQYF.

CDR3 nucleotides: TGTGCCACCAGTGATCCGATTGGAGGGAACACAGATACGCAGTATTTT. Amino acids: CATSDPIGGNTDTQYF. This chain connects TRBV24-1 to TRBJ2-3, with D possibly matching TRBD2 (6 bases). The germline CDR1 and CDR2 sequences are KGHDR and SFDVKD. Trimming pared 3 bases from V and 2 bases from J, leaving 14 bases between. The CDR3 loop spans 16 amino acids.

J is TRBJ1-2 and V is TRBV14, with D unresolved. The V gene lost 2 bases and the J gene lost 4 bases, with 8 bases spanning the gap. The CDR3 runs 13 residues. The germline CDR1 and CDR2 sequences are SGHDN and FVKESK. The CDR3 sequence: CASSQWRAYGYTF. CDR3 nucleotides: TGTGCCAGCAGCCAATGGAGGGCCTATGGCTACACCTTC.

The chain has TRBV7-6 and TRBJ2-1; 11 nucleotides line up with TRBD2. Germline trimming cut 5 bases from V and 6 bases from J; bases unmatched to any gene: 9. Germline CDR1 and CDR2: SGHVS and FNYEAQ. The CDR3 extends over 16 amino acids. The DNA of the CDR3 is TGTGCCAGCAGCCTCTATAGCGGGAGGGCCCGCAATGAGCAGTTCTTC. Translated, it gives CASSLYSGRARNEQFF. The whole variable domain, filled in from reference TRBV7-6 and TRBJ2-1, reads GAGVSQSPRYKVTKRGQDVALRCDPISGHVSLYWYRQALGQGPEFLTYFNYEAQQDKSGLPNDRFSAERPEGSISTLTIQRTEQRDSAMYRCASSLYSGRARNEQFFGPGTRLTVL.

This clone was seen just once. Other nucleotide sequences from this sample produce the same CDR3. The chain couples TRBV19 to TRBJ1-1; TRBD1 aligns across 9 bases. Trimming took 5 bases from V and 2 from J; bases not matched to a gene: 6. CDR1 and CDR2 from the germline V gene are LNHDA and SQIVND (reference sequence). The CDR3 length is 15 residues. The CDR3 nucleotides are TGTGCCAGTAGTCCAAGGGACAGGGAAAACACTGAAGCTTTCTTT. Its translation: CASSPRDRENTEAFF.

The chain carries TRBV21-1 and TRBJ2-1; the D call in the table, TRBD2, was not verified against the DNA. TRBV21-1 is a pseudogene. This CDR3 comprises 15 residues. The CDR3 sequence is CASSTKGAGTNEQFF. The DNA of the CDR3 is TGTGCCAGCAGCACGAAAGGGGCAGGGACTAATGAGCAGTTCTTC.

In DNA, the CDR3 is TGTGCCAGCAGCCACACCCAACTAGTATACGAGCAGTACTTC. It is translated as CASSHTQLVYEQYF. The gene calls are TRBV7-2 and TRBJ2-7; a possible D gene is TRBD2 (5 bases). Trimming took 5 bases from V and 4 from J, leaving 15 bases between them. The germline V gene has CDR1 SGHTA and CDR2 FQGNSA. CDR3 length equals 14 residues.

CDR3 protein: CASSIESGSLVAYF. CDR3 DNA: TGTGCCAGTAGTATAGAGAGCGGGAGTTTGGTGGCGTACTTC. The chain uses TRBV19 and TRBJ2-7; 8 bases fit TRBD2. V lost 0 bases and J lost 12; bases outside the gene matches: 10. CDR1 is LNHDA, CDR2 SQIVND, per germline (reference sequence). This CDR3 region has 14 residues.

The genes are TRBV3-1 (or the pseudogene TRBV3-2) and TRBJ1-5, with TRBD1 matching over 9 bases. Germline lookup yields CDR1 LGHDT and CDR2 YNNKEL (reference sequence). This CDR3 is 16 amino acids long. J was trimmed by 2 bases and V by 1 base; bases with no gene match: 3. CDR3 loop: CASSQGGQGGNQPQHF. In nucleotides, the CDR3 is TGTGCCAGCAGCCAAGGGGGACAGGGTGGCAATCAGCCCCAGCATTTT.

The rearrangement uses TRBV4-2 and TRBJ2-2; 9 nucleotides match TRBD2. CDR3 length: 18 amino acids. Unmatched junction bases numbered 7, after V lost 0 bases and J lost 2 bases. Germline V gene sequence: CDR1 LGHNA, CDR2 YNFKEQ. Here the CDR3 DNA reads TGTGCCAGCAGCCAAGACCCGGCTAGCGGGGTTAACACCGGGGAGCTGTTTTTT. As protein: CASSQDPASGVNTGELFF.

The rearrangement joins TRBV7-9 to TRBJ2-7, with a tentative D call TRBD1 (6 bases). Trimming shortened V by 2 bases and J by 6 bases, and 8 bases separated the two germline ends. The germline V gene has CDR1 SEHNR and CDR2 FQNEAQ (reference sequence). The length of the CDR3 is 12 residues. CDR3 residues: CASSLQGTEQYF. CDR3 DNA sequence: TGTGCCAGCAGCTTACAGGGGACCGAGCAGTACTTC.

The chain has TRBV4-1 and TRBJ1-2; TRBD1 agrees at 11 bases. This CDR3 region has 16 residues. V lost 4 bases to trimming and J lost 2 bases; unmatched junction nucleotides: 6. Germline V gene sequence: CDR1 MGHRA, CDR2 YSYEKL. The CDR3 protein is CASSLGQGARNYGYTF. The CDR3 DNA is TGCGCCAGCAGCCTTGGACAGGGGGCGCGGAACTATGGCTACACCTTC.

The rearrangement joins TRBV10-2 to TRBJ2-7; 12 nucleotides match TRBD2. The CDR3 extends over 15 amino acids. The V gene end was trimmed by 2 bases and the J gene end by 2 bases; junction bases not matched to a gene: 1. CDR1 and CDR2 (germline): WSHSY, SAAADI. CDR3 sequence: CASSERTSGTYEQYF. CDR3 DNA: TGCGCCAGCAGTGAGAGGACTAGCGGGACCTACGAGCAGTACTTC.

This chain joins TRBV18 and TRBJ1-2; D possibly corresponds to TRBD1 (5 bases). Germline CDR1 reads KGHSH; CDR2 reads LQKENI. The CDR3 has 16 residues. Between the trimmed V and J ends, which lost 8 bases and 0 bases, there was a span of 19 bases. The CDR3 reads CASTTPQGGANYGYTF. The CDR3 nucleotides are TGTGCCAGCACAACACCCCAGGGAGGGGCTAACTATGGCTACACCTTC.

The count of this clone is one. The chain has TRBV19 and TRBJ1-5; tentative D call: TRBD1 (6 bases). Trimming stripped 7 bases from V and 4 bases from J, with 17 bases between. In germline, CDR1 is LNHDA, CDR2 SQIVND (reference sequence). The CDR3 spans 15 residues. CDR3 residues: CASIPTQGSNQPQHF. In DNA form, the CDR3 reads TGTGCCAGTATCCCGACTCAGGGGAGTAATCAGCCCCAGCATTTT.

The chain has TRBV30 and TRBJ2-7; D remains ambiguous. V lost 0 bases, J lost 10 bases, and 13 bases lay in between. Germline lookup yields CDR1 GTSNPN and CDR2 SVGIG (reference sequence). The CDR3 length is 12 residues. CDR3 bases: TGTGCCTGGAGTGTACAATCCGTTGCTCAGTACTTC. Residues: CAWSVQSVAQYF.

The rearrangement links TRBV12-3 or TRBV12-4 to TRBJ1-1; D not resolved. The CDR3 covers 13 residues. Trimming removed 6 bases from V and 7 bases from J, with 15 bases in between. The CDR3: CASRPQPTGEAFF. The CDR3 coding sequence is TGTGCCAGCAGACCGCAACCAACCGGTGAAGCTTTCTTT.

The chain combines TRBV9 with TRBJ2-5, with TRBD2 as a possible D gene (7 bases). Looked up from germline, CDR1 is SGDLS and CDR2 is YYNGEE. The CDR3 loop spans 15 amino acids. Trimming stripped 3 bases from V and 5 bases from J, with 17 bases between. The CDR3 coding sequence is TGTGCCAGCAGCGGGGGGCGGCGGGGGAGGGAGACCCAGTACTTC. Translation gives CASSGGRRGRETQYF.

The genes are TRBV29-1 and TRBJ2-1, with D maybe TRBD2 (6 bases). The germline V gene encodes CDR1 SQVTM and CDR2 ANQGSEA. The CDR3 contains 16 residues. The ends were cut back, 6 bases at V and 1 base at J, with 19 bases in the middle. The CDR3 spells CSVDGSGVKSYNEQFF. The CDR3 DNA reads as TGCAGCGTCGATGGGTCGGGGGTAAAGTCCTACAATGAGCAGTTCTTC.

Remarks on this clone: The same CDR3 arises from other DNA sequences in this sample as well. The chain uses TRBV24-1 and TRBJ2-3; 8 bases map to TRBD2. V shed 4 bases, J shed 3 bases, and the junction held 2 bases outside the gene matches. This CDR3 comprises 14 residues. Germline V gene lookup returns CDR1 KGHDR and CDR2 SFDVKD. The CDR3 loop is CATSDPSGTDTQYF. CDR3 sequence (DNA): TGTGCCACCAGTGACCCTAGCGGGACAGATACGCAGTATTTT.

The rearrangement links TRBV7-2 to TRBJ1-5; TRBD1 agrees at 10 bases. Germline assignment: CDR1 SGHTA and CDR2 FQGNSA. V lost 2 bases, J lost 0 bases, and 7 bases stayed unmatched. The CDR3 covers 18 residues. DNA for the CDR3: TGTGCCAGCAGCTTATCGGGACAGGGGCCCTATAGCAATCAGCCCCAGCATTTT. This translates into CASSLSGQGPYSNQPQHF.

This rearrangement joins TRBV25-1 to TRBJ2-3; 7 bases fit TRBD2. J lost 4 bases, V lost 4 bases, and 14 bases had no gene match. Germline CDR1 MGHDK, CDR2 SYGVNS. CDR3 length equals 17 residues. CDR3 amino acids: CASSGGEGRSAPDTQYF. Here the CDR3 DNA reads TGTGCCAGCAGTGGGGGGGAGGGGCGTTCGGCCCCAGATACGCAGTATTTT.

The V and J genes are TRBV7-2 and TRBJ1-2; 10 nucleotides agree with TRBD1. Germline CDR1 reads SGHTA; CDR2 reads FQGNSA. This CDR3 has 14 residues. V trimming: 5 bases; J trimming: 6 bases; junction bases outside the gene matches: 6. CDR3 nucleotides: TGTGCCAGCAGCCTCGACAGGGGGCCGAATGGCTACACCTTC. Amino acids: CASSLDRGPNGYTF.

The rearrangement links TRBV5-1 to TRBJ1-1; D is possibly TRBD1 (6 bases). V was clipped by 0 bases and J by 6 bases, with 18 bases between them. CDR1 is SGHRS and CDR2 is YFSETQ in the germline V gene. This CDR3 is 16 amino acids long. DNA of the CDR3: TGCGCCAGCAGCTTGGGGTGGGGGCTGGTAGACGCTGAAGCTTTCTTT. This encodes CASSLGWGLVDAEAFF. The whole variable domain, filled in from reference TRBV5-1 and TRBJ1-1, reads KAGVTQTPRYLIKTRGQQVTLSCSPISGHRSVSWYQQTPGQGLQFLFEYFSETQRNKGNFPGRFSGRQFSNSRSEMNVSTLELGDSALYLCASSLGWGLVDAEAFFGQGTRLTVV.